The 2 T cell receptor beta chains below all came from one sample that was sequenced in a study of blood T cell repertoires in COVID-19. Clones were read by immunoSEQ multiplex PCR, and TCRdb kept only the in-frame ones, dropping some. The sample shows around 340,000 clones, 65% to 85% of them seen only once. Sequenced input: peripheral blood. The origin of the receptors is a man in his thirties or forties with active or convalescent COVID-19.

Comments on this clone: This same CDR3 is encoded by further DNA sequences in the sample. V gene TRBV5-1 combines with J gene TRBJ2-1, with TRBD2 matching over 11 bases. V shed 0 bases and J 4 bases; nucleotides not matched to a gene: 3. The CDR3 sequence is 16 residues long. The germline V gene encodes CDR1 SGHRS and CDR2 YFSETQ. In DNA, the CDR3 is TGCGCCAGCAGCTTGGGTCTAGCGGGAGGTTACAATGAGCAGTTCTTC. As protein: CASSLGLAGGYNEQFF.

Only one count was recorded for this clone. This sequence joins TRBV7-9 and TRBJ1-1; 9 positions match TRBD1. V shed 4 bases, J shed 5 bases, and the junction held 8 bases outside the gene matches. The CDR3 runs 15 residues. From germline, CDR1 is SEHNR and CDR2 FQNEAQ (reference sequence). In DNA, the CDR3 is TGTGCCAGCAGCTCTTCGACAGGGGGTCAGACTGAAGCTTTCTTT. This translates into CASSSSTGGQTEAFF.